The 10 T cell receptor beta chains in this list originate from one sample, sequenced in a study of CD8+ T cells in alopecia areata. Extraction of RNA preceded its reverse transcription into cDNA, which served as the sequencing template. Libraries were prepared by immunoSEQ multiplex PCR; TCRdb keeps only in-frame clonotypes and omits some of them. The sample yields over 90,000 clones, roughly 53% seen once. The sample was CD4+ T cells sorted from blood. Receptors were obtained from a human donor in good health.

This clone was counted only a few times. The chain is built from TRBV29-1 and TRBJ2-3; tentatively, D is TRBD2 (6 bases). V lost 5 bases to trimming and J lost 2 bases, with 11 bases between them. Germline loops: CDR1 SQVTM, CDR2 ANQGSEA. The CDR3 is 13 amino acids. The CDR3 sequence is CSVRGRNTDTQYF. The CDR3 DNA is TGCAGCGTTCGAGGGAGGAACACAGATACGCAGTATTTT.

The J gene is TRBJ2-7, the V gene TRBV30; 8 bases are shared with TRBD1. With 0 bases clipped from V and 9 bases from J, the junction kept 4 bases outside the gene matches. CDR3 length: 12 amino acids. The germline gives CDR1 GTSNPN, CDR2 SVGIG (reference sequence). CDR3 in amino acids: CAWSVTGGVQYF. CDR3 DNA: TGTGCCTGGAGTGTCACAGGGGGTGTGCAGTACTTC.

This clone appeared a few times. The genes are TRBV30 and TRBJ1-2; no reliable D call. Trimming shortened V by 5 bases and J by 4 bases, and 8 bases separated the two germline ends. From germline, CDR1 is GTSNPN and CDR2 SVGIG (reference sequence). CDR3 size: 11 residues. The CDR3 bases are TGTGCCTGGGGTCGGATCTATGGCTACACCTTC. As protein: CAWGRIYGYTF.

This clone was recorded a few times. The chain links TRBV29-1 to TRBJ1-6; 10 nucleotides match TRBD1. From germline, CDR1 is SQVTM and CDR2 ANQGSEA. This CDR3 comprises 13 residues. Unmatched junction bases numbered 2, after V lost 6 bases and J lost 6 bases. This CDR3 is CSVGTGANSPLHF. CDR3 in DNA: TGCAGCGTCGGGACAGGGGCTAATTCACCCCTCCACTTT.

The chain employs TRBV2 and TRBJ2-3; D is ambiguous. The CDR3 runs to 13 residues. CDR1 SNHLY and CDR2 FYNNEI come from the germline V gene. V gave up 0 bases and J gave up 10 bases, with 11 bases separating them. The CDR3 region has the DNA TGTGCCAGCAGTGAAGCGCAAAGTGGTTCGCAGTATTTT. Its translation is CASSEAQSGSQYF.

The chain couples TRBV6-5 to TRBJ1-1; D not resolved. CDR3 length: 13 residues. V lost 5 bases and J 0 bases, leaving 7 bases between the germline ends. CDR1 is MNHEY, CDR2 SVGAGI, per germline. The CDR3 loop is CASSLQVNTEAFF. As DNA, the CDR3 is TGTGCCAGCAGTCTCCAGGTGAACACTGAAGCTTTCTTT.

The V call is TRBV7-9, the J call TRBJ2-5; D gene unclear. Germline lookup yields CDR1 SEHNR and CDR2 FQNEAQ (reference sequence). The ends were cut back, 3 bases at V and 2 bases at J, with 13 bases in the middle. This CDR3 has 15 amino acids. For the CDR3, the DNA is TGTGCCAGCAGCTTGGAACGAGTTTCTCAAGAGACCCAGTACTTC. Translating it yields CASSLERVSQETQYF.

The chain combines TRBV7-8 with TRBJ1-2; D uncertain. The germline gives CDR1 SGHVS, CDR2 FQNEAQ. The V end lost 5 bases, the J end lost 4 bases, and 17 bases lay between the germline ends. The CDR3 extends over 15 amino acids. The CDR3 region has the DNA TGTGCCAGCAGCCTAAAAATTCAACCCCTCTATGGCTACACCTTC. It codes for CASSLKIQPLYGYTF.

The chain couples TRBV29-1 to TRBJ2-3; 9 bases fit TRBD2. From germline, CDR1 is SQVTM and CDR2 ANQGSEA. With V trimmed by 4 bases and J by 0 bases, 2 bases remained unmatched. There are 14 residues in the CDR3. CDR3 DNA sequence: TGCAGCGTTGGGCTAGCGGGAAGCACAGATACGCAGTATTTT. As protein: CSVGLAGSTDTQYF.

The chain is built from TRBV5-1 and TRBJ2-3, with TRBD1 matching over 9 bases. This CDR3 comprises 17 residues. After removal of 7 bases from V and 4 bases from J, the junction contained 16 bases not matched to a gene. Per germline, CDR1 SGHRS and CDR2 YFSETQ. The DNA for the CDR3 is TGCGCCAGCCGAGTGAGTCCGGGACAGGGTTTTTCAGATACGCAGTATTTT. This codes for CASRVSPGQGFSDTQYF.